Listed here are 28 T cell receptor beta chains from one sample, sequenced in a study of Graves' ophthalmopathy and Graves' hyperthyroidism (dated by TCRdb to the late 2010s). The sequencer was an Illumina HiSeq 2000. For repertoire sequencing, the TCR beta CDR3 regions were amplified from RNA transcripts. The first round was an RT-PCR using HTBI primers with the Qiagen OneStep RT-PCR kit, and this first round was followed by a second-round multiplex PCR, then size selection and purification. The public reads were quality trimmed at Q25 with fastp and then assembled into clones with MiXCR by TCRdb, keeping productive beta chains. Rows merge per CDR3 protein into single entries with the most common DNA and genes. In this sample the table shows just over 400,000 distinct CDR3 sequences, around 20% of which occur a single time. Roughly 3% of the sample comes from the top ten. Sequenced sample: peripheral blood. The receptors stem from a woman aged 18-29 years with stable Graves' hyperthyroidism. Donor details come from another sample of the same person, matched by shared clones.

The rearrangement links TRBV6-1 to TRBJ1-3; D not certain. CDR1 is MNHNS and CDR2 is SASEGT in the germline V gene. Deletions cut 6 bases from V and 0 bases from J, with 15 bases between. CDR3 length equals 16 residues. CDR3 sequence (DNA): TGTGCCAGCAGGAAAATGGACGGTACCTCTGGAAACACCATATATTTT. Encoded protein: CASRKMDGTSGNTIYF.

This clonotype was found many times. The CDR3 is CASSQPGRLGVLGYTF. CDR3 sequence (DNA): TGCGCCAGCAGCCAACCCGGACGGCTAGGTGTTCTGGGCTACACCTTC. The J gene is TRBJ1-2, the V gene TRBV4-1, with D uncertain. V was pared by 2 bases and J by 8 bases, with 21 bases between. The CDR3 has 16 residues. Germline V gives CDR1 MGHRA, CDR2 YSYEKL.

The gene calls are TRBV6-7 and TRBJ2-7; a weak D match, TRBD1 (5 bases). TRBV6-7 is an ORF; its function is uncertain. The CDR3 is 16 residues long. Trimming stripped 6 bases from V and 2 bases from J, with 20 bases between. The DNA of the CDR3 is TGTGCCAGCAGAGTGCTTCCAGGGCCGGACACCTACGAGCAGTACTTC. Encoded protein: CASRVLPGPDTYEQYF.

The table lists this clonotype with many counts. The junction differs from germline at one of its ends, possibly a read error. The chain carries TRBV5-6 and TRBJ2-4, with TRBD1 matching over 9 bases. The CDR3 sequence is 15 residues long. Germline V gene data show CDR1 as SGHDT and CDR2 as YYEEEE. CDR3 amino acids: CASSIRDRAQNIKYF. CDR3 DNA sequence: TGTGCCAGCAGCATCCGGGACAGGGCTCAAAACATTAAGTACTTC.

The sample holds many counts of this clonotype. This chain connects TRBV9 to TRBJ2-1, with D tentatively TRBD1 or TRBD2 (5 bases each). There are 16 residues in the CDR3. Between the trimmed V and J ends, which lost 0 bases and 8 bases, there was a span of 18 bases. Germline CDR1 reads SGDLS; CDR2 reads YYNGEE. The CDR3 loop is CASSVGTGTARDEQFF. Written as DNA, the CDR3 is TGTGCCAGCAGCGTAGGGACCGGGACGGCCAGGGATGAGCAGTTCTTC.

The rearrangement joins TRBV24-1 to TRBJ2-1; D possibly uses TRBD1 or TRBD2 (5 bases each). This CDR3 contains 15 residues. Germline V lookup: CDR1 KGHDR, CDR2 SFDVKD. Trimming cost V 5 bases and J 2 bases, with 12 bases left between them. CDR3 nucleotides: TGTGCCACCAGTGGCGCCGGGACGGCCTACAATGAGCAGTTCTTC. This codes for CATSGAGTAYNEQFF.

This clonotype has just a few counts. The V and J genes are TRBV20-1 and TRBJ2-5; 9 nucleotides agree with TRBD2. The CDR3 consists of 13 residues. V shed 6 bases and J 5 bases; nucleotides not matched to a gene: 7. From germline, CDR1 is DFQATT and CDR2 SNEGSKA (reference sequence). This chain's CDR3 is CSAPSGTDETQYF. The CDR3 coding sequence is TGCAGTGCGCCTAGCGGGACGGATGAGACCCAGTACTTC.

This sequence joins TRBV6-8 and TRBJ2-7, with TRBD1 identical over 7 bases. The CDR3 runs to 14 residues. The ends lost 5 bases at V and 1 base at J; junction bases unmatched: 5. The germline CDR1 and CDR2 sequences are MNHGY and SAAAGT. The DNA of the CDR3 is TGTGCCAGCAGTGCGGACAGGAGGTCCTACGAGCAGTACTTC. It translates to CASSADRRSYEQYF.

The chain carries TRBV30 and TRBJ2-7; D possibly corresponds to TRBD2 (7 bases). CDR3 length equals 13 residues. CDR1 GTSNPN and CDR2 SVGIG come from the germline V gene (reference sequence). V was pared by 2 bases and J by 5 bases, with 13 bases between. The CDR3 nucleotides read TGTGCCTGGAGTCGGGGGGCTGACAACGAGCAGTACTTC. Translation: CAWSRGADNEQYF.

This clonotype appeared many times. The J gene is TRBJ2-5, the V gene TRBV10-3, with a tentative D call TRBD2 (6 bases). This CDR3 region has 15 residues. V was trimmed by 0 bases and J by 4 bases, leaving 12 bases between them. The germline V gene encodes CDR1 ENHRY and CDR2 SYGVKD. DNA for the CDR3: TGTGCCATCAGTGAGTCGACCGGGGGAGCAGAGACCCAGTACTTC. Protein product: CAISESTGGAETQYF.

The V and J genes are TRBV6-1 and TRBJ2-7; no clear D. Trimming took 7 bases from V and 2 from J, leaving 15 bases between them. This CDR3 has 14 residues. CDR1 is MNHNS, CDR2 SASEGT, per germline. CDR3 sequence: CASTALAGTYEQYF. The DNA of the CDR3 is TGTGCCAGCACCGCCCTGGCCGGAACCTACGAGCAGTACTTC.

This clonotype was seen ten or more times. The chain links TRBV29-1 to TRBJ1-2; 9 positions agree with TRBD1. Germline V gene lookup returns CDR1 SQVTM and CDR2 ANQGSEA. This CDR3 contains 13 residues. The junction had 5 bases not matched to a gene; V was cut back by 5 bases and J by 4 bases. The CDR3 DNA is TGCAGCGTTTACAGGGGGCAAAGCTATGGCTACACCTTC. Translated: CSVYRGQSYGYTF.

This clonotype was seen many times. J is TRBJ2-5 and V is TRBV18, with D hard to call. The germline V and J ends were trimmed by 0 bases and 5 bases, with 7 bases remaining between them. The V gene's germline CDR1 is KGHSH and CDR2 LQKENI. This CDR3 is 13 amino acids long. The CDR3 loop reads CASSPPFLETQYF. Here the CDR3 DNA reads TGTGCCAGCTCACCACCGTTTCTGGAGACCCAGTACTTC.

This sequence joins TRBV6-1 and TRBJ2-5, with 7 bases that match TRBD1. The CDR3 extends over 14 amino acids. The junction had 9 bases not matched to a gene; V was cut back by 6 bases and J by 5 bases. CDR1 and CDR2 from the germline V gene are MNHNS and SASEGT. The CDR3 DNA follows: TGTGCCAGCAGGACAACAGGGGCTGGTGAGACCCAGTACTTC. This encodes CASRTTGAGETQYF.

The table lists this clonotype with many counts. The chain employs TRBV20-1 and TRBJ2-7; 8 bases map to TRBD2. CDR3 length: 14 residues. Trimming removed 2 bases from V and 1 base from J; junction bases left unmatched: 4. Germline-derived CDR1 and CDR2 are DFQATT and SNEGSKA (reference sequence). This CDR3 reads CSARLAGASYEQYF. CDR3 in DNA: TGCAGTGCTAGACTAGCGGGTGCTTCCTACGAGCAGTACTTC.

The chain carries TRBV20-1 and TRBJ1-6, with D perhaps matching TRBD1 (6 bases). The ends were cut back, 1 base at V and 10 bases at J, with 11 bases in the middle. The CDR3 totals 13 residues. Germline CDR1 DFQATT, CDR2 SNEGSKA (reference sequence). This chain's CDR3 is CSARVGARSPLHF. The CDR3 DNA reads as TGCAGTGCTAGAGTGGGGGCTAGATCACCCCTCCACTTT.

Only a few counts were recorded for this clonotype. The chain recombines TRBV6-1 with TRBJ1-3; D unresolved. Germline values: CDR1 MNHNS, CDR2 SASEGT. V lost 6 bases to trimming and J lost 3 bases, with 12 bases between them. The CDR3 is 14 residues long. CDR3 in amino acids: CASRIKLGGNTIYF. The CDR3 DNA sequence: TGTGCCAGCAGAATAAAGTTGGGTGGAAACACCATATATTTT.

This clonotype was counted at least ten times. This sequence joins TRBV20-1 and TRBJ2-7, with 11 bases that match TRBD2. The CDR3 contains 13 residues. Germline assignment: CDR1 DFQATT and CDR2 SNEGSKA (reference sequence). The junction had 10 bases not matched to a gene; V was cut back by 3 bases and J by 12 bases. The CDR3 nucleotides are TGCAGTGCTAGCCCTTTTAGCGGGAGGGTGCTGTACTTC. It specifies CSASPFSGRVLYF.

This clonotype was seen many times. The chain is built from TRBV15 and TRBJ2-7, with D hard to call. Trimming left V 1 base short and J 5 bases short, with 6 bases between. There are 12 residues in the CDR3. Per germline, CDR1 LNHNV and CDR2 YYDKDF (reference sequence). Here the CDR3 reads CATSRVRNEQYF. CDR3 in DNA: TGTGCCACCAGCAGAGTACGCAACGAGCAGTACTTC.

V is TRBV7-8 and J is TRBJ2-1; 7 nucleotides align to TRBD1. The germline V gene has CDR1 SGHVS and CDR2 FQNEAQ. The CDR3 runs to 15 residues. Unmatched junction bases numbered 3, after V lost 4 bases and J lost 0 bases. CDR3 protein: CASSSTGSSYNEQFF. CDR3 sequence (DNA): TGTGCCAGCAGCTCGACAGGGAGCTCCTACAATGAGCAGTTCTTC.

This clonotype occurred a few times. The chain is built from TRBV4-1 and TRBJ2-7; D not certain. In germline, CDR1 is MGHRA, CDR2 YSYEKL. This CDR3 contains 17 residues. V lost 0 bases and J 3 bases, leaving 18 bases between the germline ends. CDR3 DNA: TGCGCCAGCAGCCAAGATATTCCGAGACGGACCATCTACGAGCAGTACTTC. Translated: CASSQDIPRRTIYEQYF.

This clonotype was recorded at least ten times. The CDR3 bases are TGTGCCAGCAGTTCGCCTAGCGGGCGAACCTACGAGCAGTACTTC. It yields the protein CASSSPSGRTYEQYF. The genes are TRBV28 and TRBJ2-7; TRBD2 agrees at 8 bases. Per the germline V gene, CDR1 is MDHEN and CDR2 is SYDVKM. This CDR3 spans 15 amino acids. Trimming cost V 4 bases and J 2 bases; bases outside gene matches: 7.

This clonotype was seen at least ten times. The J gene is TRBJ2-4, the V gene TRBV19; maybe TRBD1 (5 bases). V lost 3 bases and J 4 bases, leaving 7 bases between the germline ends. Germline CDR1 reads LNHDA; CDR2 reads SQIVND (reference sequence). The CDR3 extends over 13 amino acids. The CDR3 region is CASSIPGKNIQYF. In DNA form, the CDR3 reads TGTGCCAGTAGTATTCCAGGGAAAAACATTCAGTACTTC.

This clonotype was observed at least ten times. This chain links TRBV6-2 or TRBV6-3 with TRBJ2-7; perhaps D is TRBD1 or TRBD2 (5 bases each). V shed 6 bases and J shed 0 bases, with 9 bases lying between them. CDR1 and CDR2 from the germline V gene are MNHEY and SVGEGT. The CDR3 extends over 13 amino acids. DNA of the CDR3: TGTGCCAGCAGCACCGGGACCTCCTACGAGCAGTACTTC. Its translation: CASSTGTSYEQYF.

The chain combines TRBV6-4 with TRBJ1-1; 12 bases are shared with TRBD1. CDR3 length: 20 residues. The V segment lost 5 bases and the J segment 0 bases; nucleotides outside the gene matches: 16. The germline V gene encodes CDR1 MRHNA and CDR2 SNTAGT. The chain's CDR3 is CASSRTRVRDRGLVNTEAFF. Here the CDR3 DNA reads TGTGCCAGCAGTAGAACCAGAGTCCGGGACAGGGGGCTAGTGAACACTGAAGCTTTCTTT.

This clonotype was counted at least ten times. This chain connects TRBV20-1 to TRBJ1-2; a possible D gene is TRBD1 (6 bases). The CDR3 extends over 12 amino acids. Germline CDR1 is DFQATT and CDR2 is SNEGSKA (reference sequence). CDR3 region: CGRRGSNYGYTF. The CDR3 DNA reads TGCGGACGAAGGGGGTCCAACTATGGCTACACCTTC.

This clonotype was counted at least ten times. The rearrangement links TRBV10-2 to TRBJ2-7; D is ambiguous. This CDR3 comprises 13 residues. Trimming took off 6 bases at V and 0 bases at J, with 9 bases between the two ends. Looked up from germline, CDR1 is WSHSY and CDR2 is SAAADI. CDR3 loop: CASSAAPSYEQYF. DNA of the CDR3: TGCGCCAGCAGCGCCGCACCCTCCTACGAGCAGTACTTC.

This clonotype was counted many times. This chain joins TRBV12-3 or TRBV12-4 and TRBJ1-6; D ambiguous. V was pared by 7 bases and J by 7 bases, with 14 bases between. The CDR3 has 14 amino acids. The CDR3 is CASTAWTANSPLHF. Here the CDR3 DNA reads TGTGCCAGCACCGCGTGGACTGCCAATTCACCCCTCCACTTT.